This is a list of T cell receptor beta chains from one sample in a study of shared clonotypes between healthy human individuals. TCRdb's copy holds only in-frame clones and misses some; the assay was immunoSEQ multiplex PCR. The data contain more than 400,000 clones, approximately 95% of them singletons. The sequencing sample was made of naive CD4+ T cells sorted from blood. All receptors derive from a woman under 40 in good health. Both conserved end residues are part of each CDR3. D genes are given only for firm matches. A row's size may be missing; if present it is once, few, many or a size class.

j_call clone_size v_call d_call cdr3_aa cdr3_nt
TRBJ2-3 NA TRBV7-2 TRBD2 CASSLPASGTDTQYF TGTGCCAGCAGCTTACCGGCTAGCGGGACAGATACGCAGTATTTT
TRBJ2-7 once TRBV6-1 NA CASSEGGGVSYEQYF TGTGCCAGCAGTGAAGGAGGCGGGGTCTCCTACGAGCAGTACTTC
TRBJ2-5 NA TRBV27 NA CASSFRRWQETQYF TGTGCCAGCAGTTTTCGTAGATGGCAAGAGACCCAGTACTTC
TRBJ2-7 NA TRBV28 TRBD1 CASEGQDTSYEQYF TGTGCCAGCGAAGGACAGGACACCTCCTACGAGCAGTACTTC
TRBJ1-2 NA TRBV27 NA CASSPSGGPLFSGYTF TGTGCCAGCAGTCCATCCGGGGGGCCACTATTTTCTGGCTACACCTTC
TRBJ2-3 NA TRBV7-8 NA CASSLDGEWDTQYF TGTGCCAGCAGCTTAGATGGAGAATGGGATACGCAGTATTTT
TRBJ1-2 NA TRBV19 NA CATTTASPKRANYGYTF TGTGCCACAACGACAGCATCCCCAAAGAGAGCTAACTATGGCTACACCTTC
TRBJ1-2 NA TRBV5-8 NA CASSLVPGGYTF TGTGCCAGCAGCTTGGTGCCGGGCGGCTACACCTTC
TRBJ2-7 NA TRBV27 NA CASSLSGGEQYF TGTGCCAGCAGTTTATCGGGTGGGGAGCAGTACTTC
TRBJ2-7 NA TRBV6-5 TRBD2 CASTRTSGSWVYF TGTGCCAGCACCCGGACTAGCGGGAGTTGGGTGTACTTC
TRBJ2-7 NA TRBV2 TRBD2 CARGGTSGYEQYF TGTGCCAGAGGGGGGACTAGCGGCTACGAGCAGTACTTC
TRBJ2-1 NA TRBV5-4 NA CASSTRHTPVYNEQFF TGTGCCAGCAGCACAAGACACACCCCGGTTTACAATGAGCAGTTCTTC
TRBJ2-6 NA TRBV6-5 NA CASTRVEGANVLTF TGTGCCAGTACAAGGGTGGAAGGGGCCAACGTCCTGACTTTC
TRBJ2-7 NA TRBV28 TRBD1 CASSLPEGRGHYEQYF TGTGCCAGCAGCCTCCCGGAGGGCAGGGGGCATTACGAGCAGTACTTC
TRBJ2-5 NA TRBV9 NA CASSSTGAGVQETQYF TGTGCCAGCAGCTCCACCGGAGCAGGCGTCCAAGAGACCCAGTACTTC
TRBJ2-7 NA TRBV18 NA CASSPAGAESYEQYF TGTGCCAGCTCACCCGCAGGGGCTGAGTCCTACGAGCAGTACTTC
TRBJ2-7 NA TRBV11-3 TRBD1 CASSSSTGGNEQYF TGTGCCAGCAGCTCTTCGACAGGGGGGAACGAGCAGTACTTC
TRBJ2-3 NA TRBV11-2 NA CASSLRGSASTDTQYF TGTGCCAGCAGCTTACGCGGCTCAGCTAGCACAGATACGCAGTATTTT
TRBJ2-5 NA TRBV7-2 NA CASSLFAREETQYF TGTGCCAGCAGCTTATTTGCGCGAGAAGAGACCCAGTACTTC
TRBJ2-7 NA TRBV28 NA CASSPRNRRQAGNEQYF TGTGCCAGCAGTCCCCGAAACCGACGACAGGCCGGAAACGAGCAGTACTTC
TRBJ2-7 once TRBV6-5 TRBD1 CASSFQGASEGYEQYF TGTGCCAGCAGTTTTCAGGGGGCTTCGGAAGGTTACGAGCAGTACTTC
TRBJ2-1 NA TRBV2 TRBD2 CASSAGLALNYNEQFF TGTGCCAGCAGTGCGGGACTAGCGTTAAACTACAATGAGCAGTTCTTC
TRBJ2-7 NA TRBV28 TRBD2 CASRGTLGASGNYEQYF TGTGCCAGCAGGGGTACTCTAGGGGCTAGCGGAAACTACGAGCAGTACTTC
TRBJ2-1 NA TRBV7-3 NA CASSPGGTRGVRFF TGTGCCAGCAGCCCGGGCGGAACTCGTGGAGTACGGTTCTTC
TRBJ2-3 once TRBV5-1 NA CASSLTTKSSTDTQYF TGCGCCAGCAGCTTGACTACTAAGTCTAGCACAGATACGCAGTATTTT
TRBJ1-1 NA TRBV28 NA CASSLLTEAFF TGTGCCAGCAGTTTACTCACTGAAGCTTTCTTT
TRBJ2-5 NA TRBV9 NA CASSVGSEGATEETQYF TGTGCCAGCAGCGTAGGTAGTGAGGGAGCGACTGAAGAGACCCAGTACTTC
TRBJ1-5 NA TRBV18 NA CASSPVGGNQPQHF TGTGCCAGCTCACCAGTCGGGGGGAATCAGCCCCAGCATTTT
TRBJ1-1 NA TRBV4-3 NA CASSPEGFWRPNTEAFF TGCGCCAGCAGCCCGGAAGGCTTCTGGCGGCCCAACACTGAAGCTTTCTTT
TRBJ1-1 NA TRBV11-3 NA CASSGGAEAFF TGTGCCAGCAGCGGTGGGGCGGAAGCTTTCTTT
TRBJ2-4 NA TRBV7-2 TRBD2 CASSSGLGLFPITKNIQYF TGTGCCAGCAGCTCGGGACTAGGCTTATTCCCAATAACCAAAAACATTCAGTACTTC
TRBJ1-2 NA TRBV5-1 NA CASSSGERLSYGYTF TGCGCCAGCAGCTCCGGGGAAAGGTTAAGCTATGGCTACACCTTC
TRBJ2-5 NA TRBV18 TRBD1 CASSQTGSTETQYF TGTGCCAGCTCACAGACAGGGTCAACAGAGACCCAGTACTTC
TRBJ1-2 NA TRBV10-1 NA CASSAQRSRKTYGYTF TGCGCCAGCAGTGCTCAGCGATCGCGAAAGACCTATGGCTACACCTTC
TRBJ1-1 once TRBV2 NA CASTQSSAEAFF TGTGCCAGCACTCAGTCGAGTGCTGAAGCTTTCTTT
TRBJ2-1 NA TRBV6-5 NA CASSYWNEQFF TGTGCCAGCAGTTACTGGAATGAGCAGTTCTTC
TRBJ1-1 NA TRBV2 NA CASSVGEGIGTEAFF TGTGCCAGCAGTGTTGGGGAGGGGATCGGCACTGAAGCTTTCTTT
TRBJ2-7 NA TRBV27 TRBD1 CASSAPRQGRYEQYF TGTGCCAGCAGTGCCCCTCGACAGGGTAGATACGAGCAGTACTTC
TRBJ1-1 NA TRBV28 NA CASSPLVGRDRPEAFF TGTGCCAGCAGTCCCTTGGTGGGCAGGGATCGGCCTGAAGCTTTCTTT
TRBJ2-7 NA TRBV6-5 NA CASSHDTTGEQYF TGTGCCAGCAGTCACGACACCACGGGAGAGCAGTACTTC
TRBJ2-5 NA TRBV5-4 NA CASSPMAGNKETQYF TGTGCCAGCAGTCCCATGGCGGGGAACAAAGAGACCCAGTACTTC
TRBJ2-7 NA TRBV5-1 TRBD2 CASSLVRGRVRVEQYF TGCGCCAGCAGCTTGGTTCGCGGGAGGGTACGTGTGGAGCAGTACTTC
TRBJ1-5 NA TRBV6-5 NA CASRSGRLGNQPQHF TGTGCCAGCAGGTCAGGGAGACTGGGCAATCAGCCCCAGCATTTT
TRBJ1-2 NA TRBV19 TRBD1 CASGGRQGSPPFYGYTF TGTGCCAGTGGGGGTCGACAGGGATCCCCTCCATTCTATGGCTACACCTTC
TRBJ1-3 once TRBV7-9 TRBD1 CASSLKTGDNTIYF TGTGCCAGCAGCCTAAAAACAGGGGACAACACCATATATTTT
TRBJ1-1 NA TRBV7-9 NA CASSSSLVLNTEAFF TGTGCCAGCAGCTCAAGTTTAGTCTTGAACACTGAAGCTTTCTTT
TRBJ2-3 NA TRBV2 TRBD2 CASRGMGGRNADTQYF TGTGCCAGCAGGGGAATGGGGGGGAGGAATGCAGATACGCAGTATTTT
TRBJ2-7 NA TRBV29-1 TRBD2 CSVSRGGSAYEQYF TGCAGCGTTTCCCGTGGCGGGAGCGCCTACGAGCAGTACTTC
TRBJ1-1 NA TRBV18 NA CASSPLEARDTEAFF TGTGCCAGCTCACCGTTGGAGGCACGGGACACTGAAGCTTTCTTT
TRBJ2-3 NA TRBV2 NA CASSESPGLGTQYF TGTGCCAGCAGTGAGTCCCCGGGTTTGGGTACGCAGTATTTT
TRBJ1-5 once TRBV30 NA CAWSVRGDHKNQPQHF TGTGCCTGGAGTGTACGAGGGGACCACAAAAATCAGCCCCAGCATTTT
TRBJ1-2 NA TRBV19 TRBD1 CASKGVNRGDNYGYTF TGTGCCAGTAAAGGGGTTAACAGGGGCGATAACTATGGCTACACCTTC
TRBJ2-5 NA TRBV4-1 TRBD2 CASSQFAAGGPKETQYF TGCGCCAGCAGCCAATTCGCGGCGGGAGGGCCCAAGGAGACCCAGTACTTC
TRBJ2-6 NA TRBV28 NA CASIGGSRAGANVLTF TGTGCCAGCATTGGAGGGAGTAGGGCTGGGGCCAACGTCCTGACTTTC
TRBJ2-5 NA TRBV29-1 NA CSVEDPPGVGETQYF TGCAGCGTTGAAGATCCCCCGGGGGTGGGAGAGACCCAGTACTTC
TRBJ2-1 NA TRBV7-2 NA CASSLGQNNEQFF TGTGCCAGCAGCTTAGGACAGAACAATGAGCAGTTCTTC